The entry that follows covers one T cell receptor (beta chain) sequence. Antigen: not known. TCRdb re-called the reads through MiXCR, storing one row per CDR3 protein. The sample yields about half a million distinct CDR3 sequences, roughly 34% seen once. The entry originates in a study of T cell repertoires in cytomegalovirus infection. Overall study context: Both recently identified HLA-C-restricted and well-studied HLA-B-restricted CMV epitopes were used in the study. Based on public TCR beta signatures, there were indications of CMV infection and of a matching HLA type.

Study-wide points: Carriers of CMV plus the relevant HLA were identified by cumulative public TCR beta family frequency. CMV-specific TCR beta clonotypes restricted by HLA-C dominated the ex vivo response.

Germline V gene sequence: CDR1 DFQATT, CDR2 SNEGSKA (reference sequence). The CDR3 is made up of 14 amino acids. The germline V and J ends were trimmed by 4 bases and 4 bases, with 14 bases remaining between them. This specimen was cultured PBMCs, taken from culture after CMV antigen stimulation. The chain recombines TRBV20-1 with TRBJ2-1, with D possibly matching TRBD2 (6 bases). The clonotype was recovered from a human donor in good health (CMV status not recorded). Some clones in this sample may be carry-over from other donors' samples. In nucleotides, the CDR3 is TGCAGTGCTAAAGGGACTGCGACATACAATGAGCAGTTCTTC. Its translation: CSAKGTATYNEQFF.